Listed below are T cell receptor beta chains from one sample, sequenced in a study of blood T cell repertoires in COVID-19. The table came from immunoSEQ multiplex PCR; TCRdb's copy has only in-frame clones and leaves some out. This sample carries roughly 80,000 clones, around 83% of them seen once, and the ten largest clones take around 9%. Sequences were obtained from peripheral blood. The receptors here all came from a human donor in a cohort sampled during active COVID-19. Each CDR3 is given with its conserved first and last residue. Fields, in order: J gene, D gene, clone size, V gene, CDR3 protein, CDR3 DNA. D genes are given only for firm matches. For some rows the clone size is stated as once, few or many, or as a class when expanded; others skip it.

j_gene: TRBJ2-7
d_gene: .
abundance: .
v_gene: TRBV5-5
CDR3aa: CASSLDRKVSYEQYF
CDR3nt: TGTGCCAGCAGCTTGGACAGGAAGGTCTCCTACGAGCAGTACTTC

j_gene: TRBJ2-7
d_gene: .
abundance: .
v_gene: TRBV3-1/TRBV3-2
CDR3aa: CASSQGASYEQYF
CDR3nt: TGTGCCAGCAGCCAAGGAGCCTCCTACGAGCAGTACTTC

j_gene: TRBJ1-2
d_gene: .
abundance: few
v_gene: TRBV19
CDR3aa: CASSIWDTTNYGYTF
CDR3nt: TGTGCCAGTAGTATATGGGACACCACTAACTATGGCTACACCTTC

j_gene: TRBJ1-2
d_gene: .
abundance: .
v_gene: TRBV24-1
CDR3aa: CATSDSKGYGYTF
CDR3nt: TGTGCCACCAGTGATTCGAAGGGGTATGGCTACACCTTC

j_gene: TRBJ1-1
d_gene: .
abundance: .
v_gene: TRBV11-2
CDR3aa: CASSPRAEAFF
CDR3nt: TGTGCCAGCAGCCCCCGGGCTGAAGCTTTCTTT

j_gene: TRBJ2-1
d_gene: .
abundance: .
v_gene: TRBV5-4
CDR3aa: CASSRGSGGRSYNEQFF
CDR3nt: TGTGCCAGCAGCCGGGGTTCGGGGGGCCGCTCCTACAATGAGCAGTTCTTC

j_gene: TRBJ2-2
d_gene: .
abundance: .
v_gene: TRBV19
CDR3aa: CASSRGPGELFF
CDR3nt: TGTGCCAGTAGTCGGGGTCCCGGGGAGCTGTTTTTT

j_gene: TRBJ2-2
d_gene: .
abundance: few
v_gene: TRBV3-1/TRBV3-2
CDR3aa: CASSQTGTRGSNTGELFF
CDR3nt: TGTGCCAGCAGCCAGACGGGTACAAGGGGGTCAAACACCGGGGAGCTGTTTTTT

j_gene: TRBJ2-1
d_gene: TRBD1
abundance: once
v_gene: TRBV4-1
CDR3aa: CASSRNTGARYNEQFF
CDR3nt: TGCGCCAGCAGCCGGAACACAGGGGCTCGCTACAATGAGCAGTTCTTC

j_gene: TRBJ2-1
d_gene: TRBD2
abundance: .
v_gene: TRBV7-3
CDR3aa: CASSLELAGYNEQFF
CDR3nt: TGTGCCAGCAGCTTAGAACTAGCGGGTTACAATGAGCAGTTCTTC

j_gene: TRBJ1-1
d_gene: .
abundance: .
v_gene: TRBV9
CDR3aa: CASSVLQGPNTEAFF
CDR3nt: TGTGCCAGCAGCGTACTACAGGGACCGAACACTGAAGCTTTCTTT

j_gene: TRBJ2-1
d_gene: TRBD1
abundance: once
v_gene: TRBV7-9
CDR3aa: CASSLGQGEGEQFF
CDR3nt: TGTGCCAGCAGCTTGGGACAGGGGGAAGGTGAGCAGTTCTTC

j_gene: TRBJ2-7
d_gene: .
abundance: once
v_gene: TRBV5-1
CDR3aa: CASSLLDGTYEQYF
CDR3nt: TGCGCCAGCAGCTTGCTAGATGGAACCTACGAGCAGTACTTC

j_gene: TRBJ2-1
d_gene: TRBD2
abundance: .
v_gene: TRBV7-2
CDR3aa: CASSRGGTQTEQFF
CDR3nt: TGTGCCAGCAGCCGGGGGGGGACCCAGACTGAGCAGTTCTTC

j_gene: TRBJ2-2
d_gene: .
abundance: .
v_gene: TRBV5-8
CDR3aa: CASGYRDSSGGLFF
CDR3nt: TGTGCCAGCGGTTACCGGGACTCCTCGGGTGGGCTGTTTTTT

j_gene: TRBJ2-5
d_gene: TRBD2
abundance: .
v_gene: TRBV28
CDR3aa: CASSRSPTGLAQETQYF
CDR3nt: TGTGCCAGCAGCCGTTCTCCCACGGGACTAGCCCAAGAGACCCAGTACTTC

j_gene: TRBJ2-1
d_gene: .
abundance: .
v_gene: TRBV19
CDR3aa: CASQVKSLHSYNEQFF
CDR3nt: TGTGCCAGTCAGGTTAAGTCGCTCCACTCCTACAATGAGCAGTTCTTC

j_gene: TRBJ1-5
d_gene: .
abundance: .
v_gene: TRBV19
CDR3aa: CASSGGGAIQPQHF
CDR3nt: TGTGCCAGTAGTGGGGGGGGCGCGATTCAGCCCCAGCATTTT

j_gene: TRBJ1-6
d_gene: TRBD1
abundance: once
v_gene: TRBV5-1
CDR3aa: CASSIRTGSSYNSPLHF
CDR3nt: TGCGCCAGCAGCATTCGGACAGGGTCTTCCTATAATTCACCCCTCCACTTT

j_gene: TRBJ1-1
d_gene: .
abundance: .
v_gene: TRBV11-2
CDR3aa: CASRRGVSANTEAFF
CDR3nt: TGTGCCAGCAGACGCGGGGTTTCGGCGAACACTGAAGCTTTCTTT

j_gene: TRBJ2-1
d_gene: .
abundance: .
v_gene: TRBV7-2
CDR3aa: CASSLEGASYNEQFF
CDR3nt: TGTGCCAGCAGCTTGGAGGGGGCGTCCTACAATGAGCAGTTCTTC

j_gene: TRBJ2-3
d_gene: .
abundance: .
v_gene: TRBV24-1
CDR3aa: CATSDPRDMADTQYF
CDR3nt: TGTGCCACCAGTGATCCCAGGGACATGGCAGATACGCAGTATTTT

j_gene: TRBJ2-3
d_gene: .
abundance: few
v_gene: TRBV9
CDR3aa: CASSVGNGETDTQYF
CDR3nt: TGTGCCAGCAGCGTAGGAAACGGAGAAACAGATACGCAGTATTTT

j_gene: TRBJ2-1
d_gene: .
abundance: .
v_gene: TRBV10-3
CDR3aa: CAIRGALVDNEQFF
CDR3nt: TGTGCCATCAGGGGGGCCCTAGTAGACAATGAGCAGTTCTTC

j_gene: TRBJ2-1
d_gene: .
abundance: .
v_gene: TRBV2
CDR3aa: CASSERGDDEQFF
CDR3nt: TGTGCCAGCAGTGAAAGGGGTGACGATGAGCAGTTCTTC

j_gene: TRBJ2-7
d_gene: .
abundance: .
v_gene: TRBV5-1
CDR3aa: CASSSAGPGEYF
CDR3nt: TGCGCCAGCAGCTCCGCGGGCCCGGGGGAGTACTTC

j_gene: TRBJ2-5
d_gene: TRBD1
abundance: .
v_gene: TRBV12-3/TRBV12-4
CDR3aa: CASSLDRGETQYF
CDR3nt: TGTGCCAGCAGTTTGGACAGGGGCGAGACCCAGTACTTC

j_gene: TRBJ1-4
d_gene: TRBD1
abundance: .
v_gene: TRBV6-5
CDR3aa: CASKSGTGNEKLFF
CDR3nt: TGTGCCAGCAAAAGCGGGACAGGGAATGAAAAACTGTTTTTT

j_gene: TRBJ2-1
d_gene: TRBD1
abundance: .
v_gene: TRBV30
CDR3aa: CAWGGTGPYNEQFF
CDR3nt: TGTGCCTGGGGAGGGACAGGCCCTTACAATGAGCAGTTCTTC

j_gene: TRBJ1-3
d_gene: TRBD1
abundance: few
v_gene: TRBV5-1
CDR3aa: CASSLGPGGYGNTIYF
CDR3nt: TGCGCCAGCAGCTTGGGACCAGGGGGATATGGAAACACCATATATTTT

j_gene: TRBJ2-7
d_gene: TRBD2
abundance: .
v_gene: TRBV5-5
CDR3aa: CASSLDGLAYEQYF
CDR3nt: TGTGCCAGCAGCTTGGATGGACTAGCCTACGAGCAGTACTTC

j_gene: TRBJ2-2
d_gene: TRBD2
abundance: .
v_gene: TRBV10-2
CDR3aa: CASSEYPAGGRTGELFF
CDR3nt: TGCGCCAGCAGTGAGTACCCTGCGGGAGGTCGCACCGGGGAGCTGTTTTTT

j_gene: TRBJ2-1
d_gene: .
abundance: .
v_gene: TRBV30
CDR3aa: CAWDPIGLAEGDEQFF
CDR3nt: TGTGCCTGGGATCCCATCGGGCTAGCTGAGGGCGATGAGCAGTTCTTC

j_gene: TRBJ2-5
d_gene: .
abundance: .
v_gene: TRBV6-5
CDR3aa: CASSQTTLPQYF
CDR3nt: TGTGCCAGCAGCCAAACTACGCTGCCCCAGTACTTC

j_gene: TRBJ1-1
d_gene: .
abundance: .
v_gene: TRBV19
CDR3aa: CASSERERMNTEAFF
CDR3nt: TGTGCCAGTAGTGAGCGGGAGAGGATGAACACTGAAGCTTTCTTT

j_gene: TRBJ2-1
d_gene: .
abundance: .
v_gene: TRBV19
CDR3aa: CASSISNYNEQFF
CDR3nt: TGTGCCAGTAGTATAAGCAACTACAATGAGCAGTTCTTC

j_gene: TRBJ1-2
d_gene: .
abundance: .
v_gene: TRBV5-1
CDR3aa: CASSEGLGHGYTF
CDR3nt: TGCGCCAGCAGCGAGGGACTTGGGCATGGCTACACCTTC

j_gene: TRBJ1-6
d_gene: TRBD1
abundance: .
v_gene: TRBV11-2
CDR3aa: CASSTRQGATSPLHF
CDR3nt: TGTGCCAGCAGCACTAGACAGGGGGCTACGTCACCCCTCCACTTT

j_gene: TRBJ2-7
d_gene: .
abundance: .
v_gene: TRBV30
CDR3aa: CAWSVQIEQYF
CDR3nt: TGTGCCTGGAGTGTACAAATCGAGCAGTACTTC

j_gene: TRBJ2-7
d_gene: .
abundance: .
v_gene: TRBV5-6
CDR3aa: CASSLGGTVPTYEQYF
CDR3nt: TGTGCCAGCAGCCTGGGAGGGACAGTGCCTACCTACGAGCAGTACTTC

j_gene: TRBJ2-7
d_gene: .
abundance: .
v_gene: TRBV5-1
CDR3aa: CASSFSGREAEQYF
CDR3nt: TGCGCCAGCAGCTTTTCCGGGAGAGAAGCCGAGCAGTACTTC

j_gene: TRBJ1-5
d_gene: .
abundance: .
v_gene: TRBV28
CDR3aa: CASSLWGQPQHF
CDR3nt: TGTGCCAGCAGTTTATGGGGCCAGCCCCAGCATTTT

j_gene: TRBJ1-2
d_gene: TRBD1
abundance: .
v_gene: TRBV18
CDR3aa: CASSPQEQGARYGYTF
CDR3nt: TGTGCCAGCTCACCACAAGAGCAGGGGGCTCGATATGGCTACACCTTC

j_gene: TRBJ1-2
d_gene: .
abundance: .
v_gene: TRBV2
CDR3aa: CASSASAPYYGYTF
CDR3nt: TGTGCCAGCAGTGCCTCCGCGCCTTACTATGGCTACACCTTC

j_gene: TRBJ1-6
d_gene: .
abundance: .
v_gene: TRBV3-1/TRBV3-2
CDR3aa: CASSQESVGGNSPLHF
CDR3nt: TGTGCCAGCAGCCAAGAGTCAGTGGGGGGGAATTCACCCCTCCACTTT

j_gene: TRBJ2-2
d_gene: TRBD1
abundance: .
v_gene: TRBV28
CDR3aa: CASSLPFRAGGTGELFF
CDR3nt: TGTGCCAGCAGTTTACCATTCAGGGCAGGGGGAACCGGGGAGCTGTTTTTT

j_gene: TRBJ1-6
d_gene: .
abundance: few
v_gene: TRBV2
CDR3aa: CASSLRGGRDNSPLHF
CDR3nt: TGTGCCAGCAGCCTCCGGGGGGGGCGAGATAATTCACCCCTCCACTTT

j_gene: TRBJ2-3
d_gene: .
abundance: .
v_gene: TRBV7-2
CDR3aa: CASSLKGGTDTQYF
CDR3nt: TGTGCCAGCAGCTTAAAGGGGGGCACAGATACGCAGTATTTT

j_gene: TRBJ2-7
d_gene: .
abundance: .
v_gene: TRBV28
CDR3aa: CASSLRGRDTTF
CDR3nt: TGTGCCAGCAGTTTACGGGGTAGAGACACCACCTTC